This entry is about one T cell receptor (beta chain). This entry is derived from a study of cytomegalovirus exposure and HLA in healthy donors. The PCR was carried out with 60 Vbeta primers and 13 Jbeta primers. Clones were read by immunoSEQ multiplex PCR, and TCRdb kept only the in-frame ones, dropping some. Counted here are 160,000 or so clones, around 80% occurring once; the ten biggest clones make up about 1.3%. CDR3 size: 14 residues. Germline trimming cut 0 bases from V and 2 bases from J; bases unmatched to any gene: 0. Germline V lookup: CDR1 MNHNY, CDR2 SVGAGI (reference sequence). Sequences were obtained from PBMCs. The source of this sequence is a male donor in good health and CMV-seronegative. The rearrangement links TRBV6-6 to TRBJ2-7, with TRBD2 matching 8 bases. The CDR3 is CASSYSTSAYEQYF. DNA for the CDR3: TGTGCCAGCAGTTACTCGACTAGCGCCTACGAGCAGTACTTC.